The 9 T cell receptor beta chains below come from one sample, sequenced in a study of T-cell reconstitution after alpha-beta-depleted transplantation in children. TCRbeta library preparation incorporated unique molecular identifiers. TCRdb called the PCR reads again in MiXCR, with one record for every CDR3 protein. The sample carries some 300,000 distinct CDR3 sequences, nearly 8% recorded once. The antigens of these receptors remain unknown. Overall study findings and caveats: At one year after transplant, newly produced T cells mostly accounted for T-cell counts and diversity.

Here the sequenced sample was peripheral blood, taken 360 days after TCRalphabeta/CD19-depleted stem cell transplant. All receptors come from a female patient aged 2-9 years who had a stem cell transplant for Fanconi anemia, so the T cells may come from the graft donor.

This clonotype occurred a few times. This chain links TRBV7-9 with TRBJ2-5, with D maybe TRBD2 (6 bases). V lost 2 bases and J 1 base, leaving 17 bases between the germline ends. The CDR3 loop spans 17 amino acids. Germline V gene data show CDR1 as SEHNR and CDR2 as FQNEAQ (reference sequence). In DNA form, the CDR3 reads TGTGCCAGCAGCTTACCCGTGGGGGGACGGGGCCAAGAGACCCAGTACTTC. This encodes CASSLPVGGRGQETQYF.

Ten or more counts support this clonotype. J is TRBJ2-1 and V is TRBV12-3 or TRBV12-4; no definite D call. The CDR3 sequence is 15 residues long. V lost 7 bases, J lost 0 bases, and 13 bases lay in between. For the CDR3, the DNA is TGTGCCAGCACCTCTCAGCGTCTCTCCTACAATGAGCAGTTCTTC. Its translation is CASTSQRLSYNEQFF.

The CDR3 region has the DNA TGTGCCACCCTCGGGAGCGGGGGGTCCCAGGCGGGGACCCAGTACTTC. Residues: CATLGSGGSQAGTQYF. The rearrangement joins TRBV10-3 to TRBJ2-5, with 9 nucleotides matching TRBD2. Germline lookup yields CDR1 ENHRY and CDR2 SYGVKD. The CDR3 has 16 amino acids. V was clipped by 10 bases and J by 7 bases; unmatched bases: 19.

There are many counts of this clonotype. The chain has TRBV20-1 and TRBJ2-3; D may be TRBD2 (5 bases). The V and J ends lost 4 bases and 3 bases respectively, with 11 bases between them. The CDR3 contains 13 residues. Germline CDR1 DFQATT, CDR2 SNEGSKA (reference sequence). The DNA for the CDR3 is TGCAGTGCTATACTAGTTAAAACAGATACGCAGTATTTT. Translating gives CSAILVKTDTQYF.

This clonotype was detected once. A single base separates this from a much larger clone, so it may be a read error. The chain couples TRBV6-1 to TRBJ2-3, with D perhaps matching TRBD2 (7 bases). The germline V gene has CDR1 MNHNS and CDR2 SASEGT. The CDR3 length is 14 residues. CDR3 nucleotide sequence: TGTGCCAGCAGAGAAGGGGGGGTCACAGATACGCAGTATTTT. Its translation: CASREGGVTDTQYF.

With respect to this clonotype: The junction shows a germline mismatch at one end, possibly a read error. The chain couples TRBV28 to TRBJ2-6; a possible D gene is TRBD1 (5 bases). In germline, CDR1 is MDHEN, CDR2 SYDVKM. The CDR3 runs to 17 residues. The CDR3 DNA follows: TGTGCCAGCAGTTTGTCCCAGAGAACAGCTGGGGCCAACGTCCTGATTTTC. It encodes CASSLSQRTAGANVLIF.

V gene TRBV5-6 combines with J gene TRBJ1-2; weak D call: TRBD1 (6 bases). The CDR3 length is 15 residues. V was trimmed by 0 bases and J by 4 bases, leaving 13 bases between them. The germline CDR1 and CDR2 sequences are SGHDT and YYEEEE. The CDR3 nucleotides read TGTGCCAGCAGCTTGGCATCAGGGGAGTTCTATGGCTACACCTTC. It specifies CASSLASGEFYGYTF.

This clonotype was observed at least ten times. The chain employs TRBV12-3 or TRBV12-4 and TRBJ1-5, with TRBD1 matching 10 bases. This CDR3 is 15 amino acids long. Trimming cost V 6 bases and J 6 bases; bases outside gene matches: 8. CDR3 DNA sequence: TGTGCCAGCAGCCAGGACAGGGGGGGAAGTCAGCCCCAGCATTTT. Encoded protein: CASSQDRGGSQPQHF.

The chain recombines TRBV27 with TRBJ2-4; D may correspond to TRBD1 or TRBD2 (5 bases each). The CDR3 runs 14 residues. Trimming cost V 5 bases and J 8 bases, with 16 bases left between them. The germline V gene has CDR1 MNHEY and CDR2 SMNVEV (reference sequence). The CDR3 region is CASSLGTSTHIQYF. DNA of the CDR3: TGTGCCAGCAGTCTAGGGACCTCAACCCACATTCAGTACTTC.